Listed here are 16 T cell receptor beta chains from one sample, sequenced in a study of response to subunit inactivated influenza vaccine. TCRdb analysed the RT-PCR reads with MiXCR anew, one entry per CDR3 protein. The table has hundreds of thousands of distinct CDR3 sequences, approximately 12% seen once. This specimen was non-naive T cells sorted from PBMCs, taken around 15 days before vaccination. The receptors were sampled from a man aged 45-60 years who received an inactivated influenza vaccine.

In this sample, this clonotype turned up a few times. CDR3 amino acids: CASVKGGGADTQYF. In DNA, the CDR3 is TGTGCCAGCGTGAAGGGGGGGGGAGCGGATACGCAGTATTTT. The V gene is TRBV7-9, the J gene TRBJ2-3; a weak D match, TRBD2 (7 bases). The germline V gene has CDR1 SEHNR and CDR2 FQNEAQ (reference sequence). Trimming stripped 8 bases from V and 6 bases from J, with 18 bases between. This CDR3 region has 14 residues.

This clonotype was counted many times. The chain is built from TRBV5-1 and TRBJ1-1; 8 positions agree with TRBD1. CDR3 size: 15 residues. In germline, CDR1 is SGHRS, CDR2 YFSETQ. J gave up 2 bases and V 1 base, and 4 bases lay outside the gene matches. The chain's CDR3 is CASSLPRGQNTEAFF. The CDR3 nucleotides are TGCGCCAGCAGCTTGCCCAGGGGGCAAAACACTGAAGCTTTCTTT.

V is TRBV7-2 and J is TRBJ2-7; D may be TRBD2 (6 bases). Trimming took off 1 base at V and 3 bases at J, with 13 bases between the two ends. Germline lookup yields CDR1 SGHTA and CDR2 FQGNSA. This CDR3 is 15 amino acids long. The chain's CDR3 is CASSLVSSGDYEQYF. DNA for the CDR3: TGTGCCAGCAGCTTAGTAAGTAGCGGAGACTACGAGCAGTACTTC.

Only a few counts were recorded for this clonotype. The CDR3 DNA reads as TGCAGCGTGGGGTCGGGGCGGAATGAGCAGTTCTTC. It specifies CSVGSGRNEQFF. The rearrangement uses TRBV29-1 and TRBJ2-1; the D call may be TRBD1 or TRBD2 (5 bases each). Deletions cut 6 bases from V and 7 bases from J, with 13 bases between. The germline V gene has CDR1 SQVTM and CDR2 ANQGSEA. This CDR3 contains 12 residues.

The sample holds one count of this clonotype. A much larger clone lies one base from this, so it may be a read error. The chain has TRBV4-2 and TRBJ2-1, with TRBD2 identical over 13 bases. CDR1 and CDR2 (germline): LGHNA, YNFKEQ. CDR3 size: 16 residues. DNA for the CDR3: TGTGCCAGCAGCCAAGAGGGACTAGCGGGGAGAAATGTGCAGTTCTTC. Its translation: CASSQEGLAGRNVQFF.

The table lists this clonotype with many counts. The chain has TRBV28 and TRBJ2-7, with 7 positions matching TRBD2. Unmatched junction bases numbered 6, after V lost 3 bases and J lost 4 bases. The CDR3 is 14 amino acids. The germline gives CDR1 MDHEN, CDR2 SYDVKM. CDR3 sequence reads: CASSFSSGLYEQYF. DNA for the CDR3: TGTGCCAGCAGTTTTTCTAGCGGATTATACGAGCAGTACTTC.

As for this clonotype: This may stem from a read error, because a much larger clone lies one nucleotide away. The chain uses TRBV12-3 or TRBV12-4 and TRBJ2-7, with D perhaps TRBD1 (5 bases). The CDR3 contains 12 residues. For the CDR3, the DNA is TGTGCCAGCAGTTCCGACAGATACGAGCGGTACTTC. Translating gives CASSSDRYERYF.

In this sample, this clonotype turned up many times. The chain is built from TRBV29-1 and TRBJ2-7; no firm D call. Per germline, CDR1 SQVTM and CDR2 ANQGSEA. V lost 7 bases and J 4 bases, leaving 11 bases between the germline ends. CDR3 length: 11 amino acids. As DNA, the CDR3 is TGCAGCGCCTCAGAGGATTACGAGCAGTACTTC. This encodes CSASEDYEQYF.

CDR3 nucleotide sequence: TGCAGTGCTAGAGGACAGGGGGATAGCGGGACCTCCTACGAGCAGTACTTC. Translation: CSARGQGDSGTSYEQYF. The V call is TRBV20-1, the J call TRBJ2-7, with D possibly TRBD1 on 9 matching bases. The germline gives CDR1 DFQATT, CDR2 SNEGSKA (reference sequence). The V gene lost 1 base and the J gene lost 0 bases, with 19 bases spanning the gap. The CDR3 covers 17 residues.

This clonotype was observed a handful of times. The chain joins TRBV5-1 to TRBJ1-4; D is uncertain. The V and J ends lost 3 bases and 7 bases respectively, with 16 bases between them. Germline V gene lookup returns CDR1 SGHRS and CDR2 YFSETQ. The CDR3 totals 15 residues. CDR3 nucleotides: TGCGCCAGCAGCTCGGACGGGCGCGGGTTTGAAAAACTGTTTTTT. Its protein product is CASSSDGRGFEKLFF.

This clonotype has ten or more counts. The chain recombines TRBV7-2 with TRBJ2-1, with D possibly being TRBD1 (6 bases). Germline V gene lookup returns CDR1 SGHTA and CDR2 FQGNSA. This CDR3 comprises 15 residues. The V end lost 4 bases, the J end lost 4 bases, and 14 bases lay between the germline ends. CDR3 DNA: TGTGCCAGCAGCTCCACAGGGATGGTATACAATGAGCAGTTCTTC. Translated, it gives CASSSTGMVYNEQFF.

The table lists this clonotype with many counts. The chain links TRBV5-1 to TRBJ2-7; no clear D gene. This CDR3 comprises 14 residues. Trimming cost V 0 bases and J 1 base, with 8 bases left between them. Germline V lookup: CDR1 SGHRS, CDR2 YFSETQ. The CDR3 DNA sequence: TGCGCCAGCAGCTTGGACGCACGGTCCTACGAGCAGTACTTC. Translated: CASSLDARSYEQYF.

CDR3 sequence (DNA): TGCAGTGCTAGTCGCGAAGGAAATACCTACGAGCAGTACTTC. It translates to CSASREGNTYEQYF. V gene TRBV20-1 combines with J gene TRBJ2-7, with D hard to call. V shed 3 bases and J shed 2 bases, with 14 bases lying between them. The length of the CDR3 is 14 residues. Germline V gene data show CDR1 as DFQATT and CDR2 as SNEGSKA (reference sequence).

The chain's CDR3 is CASSAPGQGAIGELFF. CDR3 DNA sequence: TGTGCCAGCAGTGCCCCGGGACAGGGGGCAATCGGGGAGCTGTTTTTT. The rearrangement links TRBV6-2 or TRBV6-3 to TRBJ2-2; 12 nucleotides agree with TRBD1. Germline V gene data show CDR1 as MNHEY and CDR2 as SVGEGT. V shed 5 bases, J shed 7 bases, and the junction held 8 bases outside the gene matches. The CDR3 has 16 residues.

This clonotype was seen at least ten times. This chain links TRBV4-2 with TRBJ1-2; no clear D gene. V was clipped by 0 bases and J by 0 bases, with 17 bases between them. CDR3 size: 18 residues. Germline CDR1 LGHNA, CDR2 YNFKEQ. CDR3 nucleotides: TGTGCCAGCAGCCAAGACCCCGCGGTAATCCACGCTAACTATGGCTACACCTTC. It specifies CASSQDPAVIHANYGYTF.

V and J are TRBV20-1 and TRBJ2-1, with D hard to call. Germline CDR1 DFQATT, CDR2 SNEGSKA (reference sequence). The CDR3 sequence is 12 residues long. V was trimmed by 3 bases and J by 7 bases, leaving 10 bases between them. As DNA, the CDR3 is TGCAGTGCTAGGATGTCACGGAATGAGCAGTTCTTC. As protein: CSARMSRNEQFF.